The clone carrying this T cell receptor beta chain was recorded many times. This CDR3 is built from 17 residues. V lost 1 base and J lost 6; bases outside the gene matches: 14. CDR1 and CDR2 (germline): SQVTM, ANQGSEA. Patients with uncontrolled infections, other autoimmune diseases, pregnancy or lactation were excluded. This specimen comes from a study of T cells in Graves' hyperthyroidism and ophthalmopathy. TCR beta CDR3 region amplification was performed from RNA transcripts. First-round RT-PCR of the TCR CDR3 relied on the HTBI primer set. Using its own MiXCR run on the multiplex PCR reads, TCRdb lists one record per CDR3 protein. There are a few hundred thousand distinct CDR3 sequences in the sample; 15% to 20% occur only once, and 25% to 30% lies in the top ten.

The receptor comes from a woman aged 25 to 45 with Graves' ophthalmopathy. Sequencing was performed on blood. This sequence joins TRBV29-1 and TRBJ2-1; 8 positions agree with TRBD2. CDR3 sequence (DNA): TGCAGCGTTGAAGCCTTCCGTAGGGTAGCGGGACGCAATGAGCAGTTCTTC. This translates into CSVEAFRRVAGRNEQFF.